This TCR beta chain originates from a study of blood T cell repertoires in COVID-19. On the study more broadly: Sites in the United States, Italy and Spain provided acute and convalescent COVID-19 samples. Nucleic acid was either cDNA or gDNA, and it came from T cells, B-cell-depleted T cells, or PBMCs.

As handled by the study authors: Amplifying reference gene primers gave estimates of nucleated cell counts. Clones were read by immunoSEQ multiplex PCR, and TCRdb kept only the in-frame ones, dropping some. V and J calls and clone size are as listed in that table; D and trimming were resolved from the DNA. The sample lists roughly 100,000 clones; 80% to 90% were seen once. Looked up from germline, CDR1 is MNHEY and CDR2 is SMNVEV (reference sequence). CDR3 length: 11 amino acids. V was pared by 4 bases and J by 6 bases, with 6 bases between. The sample consisted of peripheral blood. The TCR comes from a woman aged 65 to 85 with acute or convalescent COVID-19. V and J are TRBV27 and TRBJ1-2; no firm D call. The CDR3 coding sequence is TGTGCCAGCAGTTCGGGGAATGGCTACACCTTC. Amino acid sequence: CASSSGNGYTF.